This T cell receptor beta chain was identified in a study of CD8+CD57+ T cells in acquired aplastic anemia (dated by TCRdb to the late 2010s). Some background on the complete study: Extracted DNA from sorted CD4+ and CD8+ cells averaged approximately 3.4 ug, ranging from about 0.18 to 27.4 ug. CD8+CD57+ expansion was defined as frequency above the mean frequency observed in healthy subjects.

Genomic DNA served as template for TCR beta VDJ combination and CDR3 sequence profiling. An Illumina HiSeq 2000 was the platform used for TCR repertoire sequencing. The study's own analysis went as follows. Repertoires were assessed using TRBV/TRBJ rearrangement plots, CDR3 size and DJ length profiles, and Simpson's diversity index. Whichever DNA sequence was most abundant in the deep sequencing data was defined as the immunodominant clone. CDR3 amino acid sequences were screened for sharing across subjects and compared with published repertoires and the VDJdb database. The public reads were run again by TCRdb, first through fastp at Q25 and then through MiXCR, and only productive beta chains were kept. Rows are combined by CDR3 protein, so each entry shows the most common genes and DNA. None of the V and J calls come from the authors' own analysis; TCRdb made them. Here the sample has 75,000 to 100,000 distinct CDR3 sequences; 65% to 70% occur a single time. The ten largest clones add up to about 62% of the sample.

The CDR3 spans 14 residues, from the cysteine through the phenylalanine. The retained sequence is limited to the CDR3, 42 bases, with the frame set at the first base. CDR1 LNHNV and CDR2 YYDKDF are derived from the germline V gene (reference sequence). V loses 0 bases of germline sequence and J loses 4 bases, and the interval between the two ends is 6 bases. The paper's findings and limits, for the study overall: Twenty-nine CD8+ CDR3 sequences were shared between patients and controls but appeared highly expressed in patients and within their immunodominant clones. CD8+ Simpson's diversity did not differ significantly between patients and healthy controls (P=0.060).

This clonotype was counted at least ten times. Which antigen it targets is not known. No qualities accompany the bases; no much larger clone lies one base away. The patients picked for sequencing were ones in whom flow cytometry had shown an expansion of CD8+CD57+ cells. All patients had severe acquired aplastic anemia diagnosed by International Study of Aplastic Anemia and Agranulocytosis and Camitta criteria. No patient had received any therapy when blood was sampled. In the study, sorted CD4+ and CD8+ blood T cells from patients with severe aplastic anemia and from healthy subjects underwent deep sequencing of TCR repertoires. Patients were enrolled in the USA under clinicaltrials.gov protocols 00001620, 01623167, 00001397, 00071045, 00081523 and 00961064. Ficoll-Paque density gradient centrifugation was used to isolate peripheral blood mononuclear cells. Before DNA was extracted, CD4+ and CD8+ T cells were sorted using either FACS or magnetic beads.

This TCR was recovered from a human donor with aplastic anemia. In this chain, TRBV15 is recombined with TRBJ1-4; no confident D gene assignment can be made. The sequenced sample was sorted CD4+, CD8+, or CD8+CD57+ T cells (not recorded which) from PBMCs. The DNA reads TGTGCCACCAGCAGAGAGCGGGGTAATGAAAAACTGTTTTTT. The translation is CATSRERGNEKLFF.